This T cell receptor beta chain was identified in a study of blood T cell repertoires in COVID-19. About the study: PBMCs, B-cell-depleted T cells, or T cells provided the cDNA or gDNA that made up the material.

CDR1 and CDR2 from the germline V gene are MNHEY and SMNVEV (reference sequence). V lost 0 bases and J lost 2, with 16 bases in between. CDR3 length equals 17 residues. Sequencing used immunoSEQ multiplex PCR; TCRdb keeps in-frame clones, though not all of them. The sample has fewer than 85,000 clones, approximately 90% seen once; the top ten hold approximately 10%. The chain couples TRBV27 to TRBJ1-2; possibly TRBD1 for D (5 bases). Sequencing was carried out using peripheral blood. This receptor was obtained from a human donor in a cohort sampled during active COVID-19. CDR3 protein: CASSLSRQGRTNYGYTF. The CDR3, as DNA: TGTGCCAGCAGTTTATCAAGGCAGGGAAGGACCAACTATGGCTACACCTTC.